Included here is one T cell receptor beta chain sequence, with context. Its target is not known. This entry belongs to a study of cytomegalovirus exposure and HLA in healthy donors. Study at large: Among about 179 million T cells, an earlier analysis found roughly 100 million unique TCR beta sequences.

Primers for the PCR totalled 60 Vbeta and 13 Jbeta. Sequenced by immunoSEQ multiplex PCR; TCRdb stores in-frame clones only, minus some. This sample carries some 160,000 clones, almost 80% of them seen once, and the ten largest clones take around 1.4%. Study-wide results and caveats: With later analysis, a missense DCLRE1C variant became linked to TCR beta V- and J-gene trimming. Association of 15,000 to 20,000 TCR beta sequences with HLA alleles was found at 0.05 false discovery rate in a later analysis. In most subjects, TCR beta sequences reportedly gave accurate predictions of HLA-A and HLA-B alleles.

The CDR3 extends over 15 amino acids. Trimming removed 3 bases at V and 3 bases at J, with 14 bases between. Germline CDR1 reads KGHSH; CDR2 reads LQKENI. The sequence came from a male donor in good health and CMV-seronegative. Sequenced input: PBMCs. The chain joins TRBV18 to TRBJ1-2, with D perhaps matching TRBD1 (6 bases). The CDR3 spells CASSPADSADYGYTF. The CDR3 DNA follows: TGTGCCAGCTCACCCGCGGACAGCGCGGACTATGGCTACACCTTC. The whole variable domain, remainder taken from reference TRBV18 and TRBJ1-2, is NAGVMQNPRHLVRRRGQEARLRCSPMKGHSHVYWYRQLPEEGLKFMVYLQKENIIDESGMPKERFSAEFPKEGPSILRIQQVVRGDSAAYFCASSPADSADYGYTFGSGTRLTVV.